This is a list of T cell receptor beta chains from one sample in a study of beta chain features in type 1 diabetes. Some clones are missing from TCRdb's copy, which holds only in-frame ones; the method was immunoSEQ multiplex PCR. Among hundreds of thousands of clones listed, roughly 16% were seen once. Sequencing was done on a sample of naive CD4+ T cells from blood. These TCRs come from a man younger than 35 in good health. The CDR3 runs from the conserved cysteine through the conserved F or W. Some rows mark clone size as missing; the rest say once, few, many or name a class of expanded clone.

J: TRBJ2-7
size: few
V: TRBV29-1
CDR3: CSASTGALYEQYF

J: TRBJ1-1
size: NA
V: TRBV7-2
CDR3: CASSSRAIPWKAFF

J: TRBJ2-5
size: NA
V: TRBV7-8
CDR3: CASSLGRTGLQETQYF

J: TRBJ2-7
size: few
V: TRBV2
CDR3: CASRPEISVYEQYF

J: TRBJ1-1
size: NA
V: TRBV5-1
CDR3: CASSFFSEAYMNTEAFF

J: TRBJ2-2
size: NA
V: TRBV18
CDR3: CASSPGTGELFF

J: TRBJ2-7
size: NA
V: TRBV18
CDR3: CASSPTSAAYEQYF

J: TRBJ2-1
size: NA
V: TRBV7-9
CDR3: CASSLARLGGEQFF

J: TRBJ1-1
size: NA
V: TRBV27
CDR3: CASSIPGQGPTEAFF

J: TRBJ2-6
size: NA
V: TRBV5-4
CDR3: CASSPTGSGANVLTF

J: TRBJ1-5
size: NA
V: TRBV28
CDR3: CASSTGTAPRVNQPQHF

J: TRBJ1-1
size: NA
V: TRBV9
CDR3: CASNPQDRGEAFF

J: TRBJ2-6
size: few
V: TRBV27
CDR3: CASSLVGQGYGANVLTF

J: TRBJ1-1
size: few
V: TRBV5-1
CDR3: CASSLAWGGTEAFF

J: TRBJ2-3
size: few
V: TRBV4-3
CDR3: CASSQRGSVDTQYF

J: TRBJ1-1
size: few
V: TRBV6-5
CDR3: CASTGKGAAFF

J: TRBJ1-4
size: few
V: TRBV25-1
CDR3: CASGDRATNEKLFF

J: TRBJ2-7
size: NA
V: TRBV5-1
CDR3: CASSFLDRAIEQYF

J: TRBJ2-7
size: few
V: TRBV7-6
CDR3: CASSLLGLAVYEQYF

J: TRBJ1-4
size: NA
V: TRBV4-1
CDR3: CASSTRVRAGAALSTNEKLFF

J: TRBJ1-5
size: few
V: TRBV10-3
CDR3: CATGGVPTYSNQPQHF

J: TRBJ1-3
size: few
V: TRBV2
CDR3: CASRVESGNTIYF

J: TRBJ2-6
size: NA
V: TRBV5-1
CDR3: CASSADSSYSGANVLTF

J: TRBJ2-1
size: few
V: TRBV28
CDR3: CASSPLTSASSYNEQFF

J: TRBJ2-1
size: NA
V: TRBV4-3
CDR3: CASSEGLAGVNEQFF

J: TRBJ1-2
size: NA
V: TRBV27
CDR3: CASSRQGTNYGYTF

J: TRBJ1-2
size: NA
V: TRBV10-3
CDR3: CAISVERKDYGYTF

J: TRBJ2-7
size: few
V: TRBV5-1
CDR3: CASSPDSYEQYF

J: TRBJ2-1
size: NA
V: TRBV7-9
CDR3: CASSFRATYNEQFF

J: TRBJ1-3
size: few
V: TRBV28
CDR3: CASSSRFGNTIYF

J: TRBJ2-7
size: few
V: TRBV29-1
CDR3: CSVQPFSTEKSYEQYF

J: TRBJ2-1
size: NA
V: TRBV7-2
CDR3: CASSLGRRLGEQFF

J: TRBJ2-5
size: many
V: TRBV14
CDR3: CASSHIGQGLETQYF

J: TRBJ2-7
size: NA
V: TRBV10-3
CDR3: CAIRDTGEGLSYEQYF

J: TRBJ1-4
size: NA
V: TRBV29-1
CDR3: CSVFFPDANEKLFF

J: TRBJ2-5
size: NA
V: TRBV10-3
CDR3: CAISESSGGAVKTQYF

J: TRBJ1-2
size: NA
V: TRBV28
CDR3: CASSFKGHLFTF

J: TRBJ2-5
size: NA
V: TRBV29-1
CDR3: CSVEIGPGETQYF

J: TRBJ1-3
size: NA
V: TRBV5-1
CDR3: CASSWDRDGNTIYF

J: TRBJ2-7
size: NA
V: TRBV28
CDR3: CASSRTRGSDEQYF

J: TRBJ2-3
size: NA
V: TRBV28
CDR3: CASSFMGNTQYF

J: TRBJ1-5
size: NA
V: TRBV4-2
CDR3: CASSHGPGWGQPQHF

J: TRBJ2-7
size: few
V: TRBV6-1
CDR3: CASSERTRGWYEQYF

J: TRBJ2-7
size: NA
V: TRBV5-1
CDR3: CASSTGQISSYEQYF

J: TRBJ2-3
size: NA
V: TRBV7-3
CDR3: CASRAGSGTDTQYF

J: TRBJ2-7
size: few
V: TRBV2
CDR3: CASRGVTYEQYF

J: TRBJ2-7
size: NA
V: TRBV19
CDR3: CASSIRGSAYEQYF

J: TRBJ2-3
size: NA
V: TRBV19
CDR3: CASNTNTRSDTQYF

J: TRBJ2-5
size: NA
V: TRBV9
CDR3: CASSVSTSGRGWQETQYF

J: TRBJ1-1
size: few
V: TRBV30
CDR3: CAWKLDGKNTEAFF

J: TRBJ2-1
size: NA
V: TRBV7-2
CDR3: CASSFQTGGHYNEQFF